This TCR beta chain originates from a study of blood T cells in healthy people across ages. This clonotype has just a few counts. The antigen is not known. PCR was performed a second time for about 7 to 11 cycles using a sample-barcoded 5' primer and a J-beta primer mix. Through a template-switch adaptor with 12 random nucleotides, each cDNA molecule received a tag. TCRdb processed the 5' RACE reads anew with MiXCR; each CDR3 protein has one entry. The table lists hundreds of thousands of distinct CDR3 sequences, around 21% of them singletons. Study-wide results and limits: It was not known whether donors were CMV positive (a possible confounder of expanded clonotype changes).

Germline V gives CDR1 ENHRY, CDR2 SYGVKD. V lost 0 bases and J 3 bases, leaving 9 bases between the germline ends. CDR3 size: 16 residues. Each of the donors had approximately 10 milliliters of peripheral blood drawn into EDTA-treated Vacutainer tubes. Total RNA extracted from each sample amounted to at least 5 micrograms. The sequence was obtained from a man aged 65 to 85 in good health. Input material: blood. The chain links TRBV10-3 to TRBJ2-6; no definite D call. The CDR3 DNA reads TGTGCCATCAGTGAGTCGTGGCCTAGTGGGGCCAACGTCCTGACTTTC. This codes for CAISESWPSGANVLTF.